The rows below give T cell receptor beta chains drawn from one sample of a study of Graves' ophthalmopathy and Graves' hyperthyroidism. TCRdb used MiXCR to reprocess the multiplex PCR reads, holding one entry per CDR3 protein. The sample lists roughly 480,000 distinct CDR3 sequences, 13% to 15% occurring once. Sequencing was carried out using blood. These receptors all stem from a woman aged 30 to 39 with Graves' ophthalmopathy. CDR3s include the opening cysteine and the closing phenylalanine or tryptophan. The D gene is left open where the match is weak. Expanded clones are given a class, and other clones once, few, many or no size at all.

TRBJ2-7 NA 14 many TRBV5-4 TGTGCCAGCAGCAAAGCCGGGACTCGCTTCGAGCAGTACTTC CASSKAGTRFEQYF
TRBJ1-1 NA 14 many TRBV2 TGTGCCAGCAGTGTCTGGCAGTTGAACACTGAAGCTTTCTTT CASSVWQLNTEAFF
TRBJ2-2 NA 13 NA TRBV7-6 TGTGCCAGCAGCTTAGGACCGGCCGGGGAGCTGTTTTTT CASSLGPAGELFF
TRBJ1-5 TRBD1 15 many TRBV28 TGTGCCAGCAGTTTTCGACAGGGACTAAATCAGCCCCAGCATTTT CASSFRQGLNQPQHF
TRBJ1-1 TRBD1 14 many TRBV30 TGTGCCTGGAAAAAGGGGACAGGGATTTCTGAAGCTTTCTTT CAWKKGTGISEAFF
TRBJ1-2 NA 12 many TRBV20-1 TGCAGTGCTAGAGACACATTTTATGGCTACACCTTC CSARDTFYGYTF
TRBJ2-2 NA 16 few TRBV4-1 TGCGCCAGCAGCCAACCAAGAGGGGGAGCCTCCGGGGAGCTGTTTTTT CASSQPRGGASGELFF
TRBJ2-7 NA 15 many TRBV6-1 TGTGCCAGCAGTGAAGAAGTGTATGAGCAGTACGAGCAGTACTTC CASSEEVYEQYEQYF
TRBJ1-4 NA 15 few TRBV20-1 TGCAGTGCTAGCGTTTCGGGGCGAACTAATGAAAAACTGTTTTTT CSASVSGRTNEKLFF
TRBJ2-7 TRBD1 14 many TRBV27 TGTGCCAGCAGCCGAGGGCAGGGGGACAACGAGCAGTACTTC CASSRGQGDNEQYF
TRBJ1-1 NA 11 many TRBV30 TGTGCCTGGAGTGTAGGCAGGGAAGCTTTCTTT CAWSVGREAFF
TRBJ2-7 NA 14 many TRBV5-1 TGCGCCAGCAGCTTGAACAGTGATTCCTACGAGCAGTACTTC CASSLNSDSYEQYF
TRBJ1-2 TRBD1 12 many TRBV12-3/TRBV12-4 TGTGCCAGTTCGGACAGGGGGAATGGCTACACCTTC CASSDRGNGYTF
TRBJ2-5 TRBD2 16 NA TRBV6-5 TGTGCCAGCAGTTATACCCTAGCGGGCTCCTTGGAGACCCAGTACTTC CASSYTLAGSLETQYF
TRBJ2-7 NA 14 many TRBV20-1 TGCAGTGCAGAACAGGCCTCCAACGGATACGAGCAGTACTTC CSAEQASNGYEQYF
TRBJ2-2 TRBD2 16 NA TRBV11-2 TGTGCCAGCATCCTGAGGACTAGCGGGGACTCCGGGGAGCTGTTTTTT CASILRTSGDSGELFF
TRBJ2-7 NA 16 few TRBV4-1 TGCGCCAGCAGCCAGACTATAATTAAAACTTTGTACGAGCAGTACTTC CASSQTIIKTLYEQYF
TRBJ2-2 NA 13 many TRBV12-3/TRBV12-4 TGTGCCAGCAGTTTAGGGGGGACCGGGGAGCTGTTTTTT CASSLGGTGELFF
TRBJ1-5 NA 15 many TRBV7-3 TGTGCCAGCAGCTGGCAGGCGTATAGCAATCAGCCCCAGCATTTT CASSWQAYSNQPQHF
TRBJ2-5 TRBD2 15 many TRBV13 TGTGCCAGCAGCCTTCCAGTACGGGGGGTAGAGACCCAGTACTTC CASSLPVRGVETQYF
TRBJ1-1 NA 15 many TRBV6-1 TGTGCCAGCAGCCCCGTGGGGCAGGGCGGCACTGAAGCTTTCTTT CASSPVGQGGTEAFF
TRBJ2-5 TRBD1 18 many TRBV6-5 TGTGCCAGCAGTTACTCCCCCCCGGGACAGGGGGTGTTGGAGACCCAGTACTTC CASSYSPPGQGVLETQYF
TRBJ2-7 TRBD2 13 NA TRBV6-2/TRBV6-3 TGTGCCAGCAGCCGGACTAGCGTCTACGAGCAGTACTTC CASSRTSVYEQYF
TRBJ1-1 TRBD1 14 few TRBV11-2 TGTGCCAGCGGCCAAAACAGGGGTAACACTGAAGCTTTCTTT CASGQNRGNTEAFF
TRBJ2-2 NA 14 many TRBV12-3/TRBV12-4 TGTGCCAGCAGTACGGGGTTGGACACCGGGGAGCTGTTTTTT CASSTGLDTGELFF
TRBJ2-4 TRBD2 15 many TRBV13 TGTGCCAGCAGCACTGGACTAGCAGCCAAAAACATTCAGTACTTC CASSTGLAAKNIQYF
TRBJ1-5 TRBD1 15 many TRBV6-1 TGTGCCAGCAGGCTTGGGACAGGTAGCAATCAGCCCCAGCATTTT CASRLGTGSNQPQHF
TRBJ2-5 NA 11 many TRBV10-3 TGTGCCATCAGTGCTGGAGAGACCCAGTACTTC CAISAGETQYF
TRBJ2-2 NA 15 NA TRBV15 TGTGCCACCAGCCGCCGGGACATACACACCGGGGAGCTGTTTTTT CATSRRDIHTGELFF
TRBJ2-5 NA 13 NA TRBV12-3/TRBV12-4 TGTGCCAGCAGAACCACAGGGCAAGAGACCCAGTACTTC CASRTTGQETQYF
TRBJ1-6 NA 17 many TRBV11-2 TGTGCCAGCAGCCAAGCGATATGGACAGCCAATGATTCACCCCTCCACTTT CASSQAIWTANDSPLHF
TRBJ1-2 NA 12 many TRBV28 TGTGCCAGCAGTTTTAGAAATGGAGGCTACACCTTC CASSFRNGGYTF
TRBJ2-7 NA 13 many TRBV28 TGTGCCAGTTACGGGACCAACTCCTACGAGCAGTACTTC CASYGTNSYEQYF
TRBJ1-1 NA 13 NA TRBV6-5 TGTGCCAGCAGTTACGTGGGTGGGGTCGAAGCTTTCTTT CASSYVGGVEAFF
TRBJ2-7 TRBD1 15 NA TRBV7-3 TGTGCCAGCAGCCAAGCTGGGACAGGGAGGGGCGAGCAGTACTTC CASSQAGTGRGEQYF
TRBJ1-5 TRBD1 18 NA TRBV11-2 TGTGCCAGCACTCACCCCCCGGGACAGGAGCTTAGCAATCAGCCCCAGCATTTT CASTHPPGQELSNQPQHF
TRBJ2-7 TRBD1 14 many TRBV20-1 TGCAGTGCCCCTATATTTGGACAGGGCTACGAGCAGTACTTC CSAPIFGQGYEQYF
TRBJ1-1 NA 12 NA TRBV7-2 TGTGCCAGCAGCTTAGCGACAGTTGAAGCTTTCTTT CASSLATVEAFF
TRBJ2-5 TRBD2 15 once TRBV7-8 TGTGCCAGCAGCACACTAGCGGGAGTCCTAGAGACCCAGTACTTC CASSTLAGVLETQYF
TRBJ1-5 NA 14 NA TRBV29-1 TGCAGCGTTCTCTTGCCCAGGGAAGGCCAGCCCCAGCATTTT CSVLLPREGQPQHF
TRBJ2-7 NA 15 few TRBV11-2 TGTGCCAGCAGCTTAGACCCCAAGGGGAATTACGAGCAGTACTTC CASSLDPKGNYEQYF
TRBJ2-7 NA 16 many TRBV27 TGTGCCAGCAGTCCCACGTGGAGGGGGGTCTCCTACGAGCAGTACTTC CASSPTWRGVSYEQYF
TRBJ2-5 TRBD2 14 many TRBV15 TGTGCCACCGCAGCGGGGGATACTTCGGAGACCCAGTACTTC CATAAGDTSETQYF
TRBJ1-1 NA 17 many TRBV28 TGTGCCAGCAGTAGCGCGGGGTTATGGCATGGGGACACTGAAGCTTTCTTT CASSSAGLWHGDTEAFF
TRBJ2-7 NA 14 NA TRBV20-1 TGCAGTGTTCAATCTGGGCGACTTTACTACGAGCAGTACTTC CSVQSGRLYYEQYF
TRBJ2-7 NA 10 NA TRBV20-1 TGCAGTGCTAGGCTTTACGAGCAGTACTTC CSARLYEQYF
TRBJ2-7 TRBD2 17 NA TRBV4-1 TGCGCCAGCAGCCAAGGAGGACTAGCGGGAGAATCCTACGAGCAGTACTTC CASSQGGLAGESYEQYF
TRBJ1-2 TRBD1 14 NA TRBV19 TGTGCCACCGTGATGGGTGAGGGGGCCTATGGCTACACCTTC CATVMGEGAYGYTF
TRBJ2-5 TRBD2 14 many TRBV6-2/TRBV6-3 TGTGCCAGCAATGCAGCGGGAGGATATGAGACCCAGTACTTC CASNAAGGYETQYF
TRBJ1-5 TRBD1 16 NA TRBV6-1 TGTGCCAGCAGCTCCGGGACAGGGGATAGCAATCAGCCCCAGCATTTT CASSSGTGDSNQPQHF
TRBJ2-2 NA 14 many TRBV15 TGTGCCACCAGCAGAGTTAGATACACCGGGGAGCTGTTTTTT CATSRVRYTGELFF
TRBJ2-7 NA 13 many TRBV14 TGTGCCAGCAGCCAGAGACAACTGGGGGAGCAGTACTTC CASSQRQLGEQYF
TRBJ1-1 NA 15 many TRBV7-9 TGTGCCAGCAGCTTATTCGATCGTTCCCCCACTGAAGCTTTCTTT CASSLFDRSPTEAFF
TRBJ1-5 NA 12 many TRBV30 TGTGCCTGGGGCGGGGGCAATCAGCCCCAGCATTTT CAWGGGNQPQHF